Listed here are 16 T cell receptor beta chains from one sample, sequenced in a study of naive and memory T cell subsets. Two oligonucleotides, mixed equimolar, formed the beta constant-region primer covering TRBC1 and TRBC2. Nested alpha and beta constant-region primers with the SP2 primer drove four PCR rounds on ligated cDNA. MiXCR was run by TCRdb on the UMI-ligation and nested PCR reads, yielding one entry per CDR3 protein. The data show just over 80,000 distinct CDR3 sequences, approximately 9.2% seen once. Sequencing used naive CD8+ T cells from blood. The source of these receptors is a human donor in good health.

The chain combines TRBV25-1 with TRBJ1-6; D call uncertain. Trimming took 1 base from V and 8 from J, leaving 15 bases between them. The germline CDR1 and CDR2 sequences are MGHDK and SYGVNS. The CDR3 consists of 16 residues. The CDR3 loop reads CASSELGSTFDSPLHF. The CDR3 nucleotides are TGTGCCAGCAGTGAATTGGGCAGCACCTTTGATTCACCCCTCCACTTT.

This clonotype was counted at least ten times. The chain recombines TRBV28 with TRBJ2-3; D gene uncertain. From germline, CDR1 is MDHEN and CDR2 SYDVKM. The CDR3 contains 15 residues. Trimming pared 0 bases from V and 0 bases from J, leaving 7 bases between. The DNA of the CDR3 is TGTGCCAGCAGTTTATGGGCAGCTAGCACAGATACGCAGTATTTT. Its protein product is CASSLWAASTDTQYF.

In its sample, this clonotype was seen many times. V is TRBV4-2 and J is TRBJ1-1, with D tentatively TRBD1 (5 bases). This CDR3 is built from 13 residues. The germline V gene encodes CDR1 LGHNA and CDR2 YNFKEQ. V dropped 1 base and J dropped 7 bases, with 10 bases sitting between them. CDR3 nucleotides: TGTGCCAGCAGCCAAGGGGGCTACGGTGAAGCTTTCTTT. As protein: CASSQGGYGEAFF.

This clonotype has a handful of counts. The CDR3 nucleotides are TGCGCCAGCAGTGGACCTTTTGACATAGGCACAGATACGCAGTATTTT. Translated, it gives CASSGPFDIGTDTQYF. The chain is built from TRBV10-2 and TRBJ2-3; D not resolved. Trimming took 4 bases from V and 1 from J, leaving 15 bases between them. The CDR3 loop spans 16 amino acids. Germline-derived CDR1 and CDR2 are WSHSY and SAAADI.

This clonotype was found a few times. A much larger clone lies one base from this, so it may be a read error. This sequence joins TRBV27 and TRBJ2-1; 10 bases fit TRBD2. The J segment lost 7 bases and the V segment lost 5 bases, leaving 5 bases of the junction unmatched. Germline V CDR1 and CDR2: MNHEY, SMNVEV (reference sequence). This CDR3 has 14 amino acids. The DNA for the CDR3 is TGTGCCAGCAGTATAGCGGGAGGTGATAATGAGCAGTTCTTC. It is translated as CASSIAGGDNEQFF.

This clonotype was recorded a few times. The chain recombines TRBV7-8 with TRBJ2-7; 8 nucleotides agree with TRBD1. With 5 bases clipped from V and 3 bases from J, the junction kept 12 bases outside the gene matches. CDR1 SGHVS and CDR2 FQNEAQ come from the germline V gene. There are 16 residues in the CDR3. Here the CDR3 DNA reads TGTGCCAGCAGCCCCAACCCGACAGGGGTCTACTACGAGCAGTACTTC. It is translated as CASSPNPTGVYYEQYF.

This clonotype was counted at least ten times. CDR3 residues: CASSFAPRNQPQHF. The CDR3, as DNA: TGTGCCAGCAGTTTCGCGCCCCGCAATCAGCCCCAGCATTTT. The chain couples TRBV28 to TRBJ1-5; D ambiguous. Germline loops: CDR1 MDHEN, CDR2 SYDVKM. Trimming removed 3 bases at V and 2 bases at J, with 8 bases between. This CDR3 is 14 amino acids long. Filled out from reference TRBV28 and TRBJ1-5, the complete variable domain reads DVKVTQSSRYLVKRTGEKVFLECVQDMDHENMFWYRQDPGLGLRLIYFSYDVKMKEKGDIPEGYSVSREKKERFSLILESASTNQTSMYLCASSFAPRNQPQHFGDGTRLSIL.

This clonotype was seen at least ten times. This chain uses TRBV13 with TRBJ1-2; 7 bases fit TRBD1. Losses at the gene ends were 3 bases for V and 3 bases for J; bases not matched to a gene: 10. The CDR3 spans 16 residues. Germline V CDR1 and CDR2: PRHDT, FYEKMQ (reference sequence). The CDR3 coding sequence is TGTGCCAGCAGCTTGGAAAGGGACAGCCAAGACTATGGCTACACCTTC. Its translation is CASSLERDSQDYGYTF.

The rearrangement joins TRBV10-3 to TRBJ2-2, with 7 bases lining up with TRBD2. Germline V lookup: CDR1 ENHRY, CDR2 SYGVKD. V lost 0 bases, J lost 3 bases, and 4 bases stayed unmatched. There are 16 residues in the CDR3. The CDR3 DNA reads TGTGCCATCAGTGAGTCGTCGGGAGGATACACCGGGGAGCTGTTTTTT. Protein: CAISESSGGYTGELFF.

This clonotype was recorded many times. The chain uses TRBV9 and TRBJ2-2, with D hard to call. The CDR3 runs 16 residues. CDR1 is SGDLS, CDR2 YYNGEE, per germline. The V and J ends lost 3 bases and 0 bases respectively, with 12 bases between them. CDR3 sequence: CASSARLVSNTGELFF. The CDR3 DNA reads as TGTGCCAGCAGCGCGAGACTTGTTTCGAACACCGGGGAGCTGTTTTTT.

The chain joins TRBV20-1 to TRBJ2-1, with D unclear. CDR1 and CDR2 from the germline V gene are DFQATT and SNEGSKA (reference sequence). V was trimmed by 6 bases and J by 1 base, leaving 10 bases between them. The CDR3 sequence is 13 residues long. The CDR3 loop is CSAPRPSYNEQFF. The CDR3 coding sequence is TGCAGTGCCCCGCGGCCTTCCTACAATGAGCAGTTCTTC.

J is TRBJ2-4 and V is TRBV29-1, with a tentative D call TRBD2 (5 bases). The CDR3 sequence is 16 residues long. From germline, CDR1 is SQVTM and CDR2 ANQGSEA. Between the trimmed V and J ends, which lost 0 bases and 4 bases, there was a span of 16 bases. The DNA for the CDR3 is TGCAGCGTTGAAGATGGCTCTGCCACGGGGAAAAACATTCAGTACTTC. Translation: CSVEDGSATGKNIQYF.

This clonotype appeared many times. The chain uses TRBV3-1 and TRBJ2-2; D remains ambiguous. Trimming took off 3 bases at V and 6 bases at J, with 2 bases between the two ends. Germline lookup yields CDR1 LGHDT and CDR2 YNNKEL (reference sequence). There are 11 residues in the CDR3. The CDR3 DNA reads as TGTGCCAGCAGCCAGTCCGGGGAGCTGTTTTTT. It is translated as CASSQSGELFF.

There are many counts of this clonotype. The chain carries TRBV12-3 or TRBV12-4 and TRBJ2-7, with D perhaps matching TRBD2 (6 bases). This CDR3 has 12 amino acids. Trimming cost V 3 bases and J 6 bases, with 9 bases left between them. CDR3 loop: CASSFGGSEQYF. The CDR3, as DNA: TGTGCCAGCAGTTTCGGGGGTTCCGAGCAGTACTTC.

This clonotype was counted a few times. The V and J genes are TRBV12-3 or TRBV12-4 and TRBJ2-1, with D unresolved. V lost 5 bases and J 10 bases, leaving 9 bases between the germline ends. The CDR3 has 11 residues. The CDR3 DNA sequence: TGTGCCAGCAGTAGGACCTACGAGCAGTTCTTC. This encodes CASSRTYEQFF.

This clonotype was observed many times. CDR3 protein: CASSSLTTGLDEQYF. In DNA form, the CDR3 reads TGTGCCAGCAGTTCCCTAACGACAGGGCTAGACGAGCAGTACTTC. This sequence joins TRBV28 and TRBJ2-7, with 7 bases that match TRBD1. The CDR3 sequence is 15 residues long. Unmatched junction bases numbered 11, after V lost 4 bases and J lost 5 bases. Germline V CDR1 and CDR2: MDHEN, SYDVKM. The whole variable domain, filled in from reference TRBV28 and TRBJ2-7, reads DVKVTQSSRYLVKRTGEKVFLECVQDMDHENMFWYRQDPGLGLRLIYFSYDVKMKEKGDIPEGYSVSREKKERFSLILESASTNQTSMYLCASSSLTTGLDEQYFGPGTRLTVT.